Presented here are 6 T cell receptor beta chains from one specimen sequenced in a study of human T cells and chemical hapten exposure. Time point indicated: pre-sensitization, week 0. Specified treatment: therapeutic diphenylcyclopropenone sensitization with weekly scalp DPC. TCRdb reanalysed the RACE reads using MiXCR and keeps one entry per CDR3 protein. The table lists about 74,000 distinct CDR3 sequences, less than 15% of them singletons. The input for sequencing was whole blood, taken in connection with sensitization to the hapten diphenylcyclopropenone (DPC). The source is a woman in her fifties or sixties with alopecia areata. Some clones in this sample may be carry-over from other donors' samples.

In this sample, this clonotype turned up a few times. The chain has TRBV27 and TRBJ2-1, with unresolved D. Per the germline V gene, CDR1 is MNHEY and CDR2 is SMNVEV (reference sequence). The length of the CDR3 is 14 residues. Deletions cut 3 bases from V and 7 bases from J, with 13 bases between. CDR3 bases: TGTGCCAGCAGTTTTTTGAGTTTGGGAAATGAGCAGTTCTTC. Protein: CASSFLSLGNEQFF.

This clonotype showed up many times. The chain has TRBV7-9 and TRBJ2-5; possible D gene TRBD2, 6 bases. CDR1 is SEHNR and CDR2 is FQNEAQ in the germline V gene (reference sequence). Trimming took 7 bases from V and 4 from J, leaving 19 bases between them. This CDR3 region has 15 residues. CDR3 in DNA: TGTGCCAGCAACCTAGGGCTCGGAGGGTCAGAGACCCAGTACTTC. Translation: CASNLGLGGSETQYF.

In its sample, this clonotype was seen a few times. The chain links TRBV9 to TRBJ2-1; the match to TRBD2 covers 7 bases. Germline lookup yields CDR1 SGDLS and CDR2 YYNGEE. The trim removed 1 base at V and 7 bases at J, leaving 8 bases unmatched. The CDR3 consists of 15 residues. The CDR3 DNA follows: TGTGCCAGCAGCGTAAGTGCGGGAGTAATTAATGAGCAGTTCTTC. Translated, it gives CASSVSAGVINEQFF. The variable domain in full, with the rest retrieved from reference TRBV9 and TRBJ2-1, is DSGVTQTPKHLITATGQRVTLRCSPRSGDLSVYWYQQSLDQGLQFLIQYYNGEERAKGNILERFSAQQFPDLHSELNLSSLELGDSALYFCASSVSAGVINEQFFGPGTRLTVL.

The rearrangement uses TRBV7-9 and TRBJ1-4; D possibly corresponds to TRBD1 (6 bases). V was pared by 5 bases and J by 0 bases, with 13 bases between. From germline, CDR1 is SEHNR and CDR2 FQNEAQ (reference sequence). The CDR3 has 16 amino acids. The CDR3 reads CASSTDRLATNEKLFF. CDR3 sequence (DNA): TGTGCCAGCAGCACCGACAGGCTCGCAACTAATGAAAAACTGTTTTTT.

The CDR3 loop is CASSQLDRGGREKLFF. DNA of the CDR3: TGCGCCAGCAGCCAATTGGACAGGGGAGGGCGTGAAAAACTGTTTTTT. The genes are TRBV4-3 and TRBJ1-4; TRBD1 matches at 9 bases. The CDR3 consists of 16 residues. Germline V gene data show CDR1 as LGHNA and CDR2 as YSLEER. V trimming: 2 bases; J trimming: 7 bases; junction bases outside the gene matches: 8.

This chain uses TRBV3-1 with TRBJ2-1, with 11 bases fitting TRBD2. The CDR3 extends over 17 amino acids. Per the germline V gene, CDR1 is LGHDT and CDR2 is YNNKEL (reference sequence). V lost 1 base and J lost 4; bases outside the gene matches: 6. CDR3 sequence (DNA): TGTGCCAGCAGCCAAGGCCTAGGGACTAGCGGTTACAATGAGCAGTTCTTC. Protein sequence: CASSQGLGTSGYNEQFF.